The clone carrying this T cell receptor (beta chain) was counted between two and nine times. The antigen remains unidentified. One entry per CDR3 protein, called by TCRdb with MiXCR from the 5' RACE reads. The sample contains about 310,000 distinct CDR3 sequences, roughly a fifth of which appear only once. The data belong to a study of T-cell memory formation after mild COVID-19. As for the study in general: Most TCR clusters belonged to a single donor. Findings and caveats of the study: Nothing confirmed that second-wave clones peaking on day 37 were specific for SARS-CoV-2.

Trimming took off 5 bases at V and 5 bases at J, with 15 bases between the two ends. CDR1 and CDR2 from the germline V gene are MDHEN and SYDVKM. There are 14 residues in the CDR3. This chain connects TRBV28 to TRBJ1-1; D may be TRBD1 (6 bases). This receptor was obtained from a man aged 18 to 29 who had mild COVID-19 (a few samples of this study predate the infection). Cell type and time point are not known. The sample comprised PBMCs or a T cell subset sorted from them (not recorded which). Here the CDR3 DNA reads TGTGCCAGCAGTCGGATCAGGGGAGGAACTGAAGCTTTCTTT. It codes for CASSRIRGGTEAFF.